A single sample is the source of the 24 T cell receptor beta chains below, sequenced in a study of beta chain features in type 1 diabetes. These receptors are not linked to any known antigen. Of the isolated RNA, all was reverse transcribed, and so the sequenced material was expressed TCRB transcripts. Here immunoSEQ multiplex PCR was the method, and the copy in TCRdb shows in-frame clones only, minus some. This sample carries around 650,000 clones, 9.5% to 15% of them seen once, and the ten largest clones take 0.095% to 0.15%. Study conclusions and caveats: For Type 1 diabetes patients, all four CD4+ subsets carried TCRB CDR3s that were moderately but significantly shorter.

Sequenced material: naive CD4+ T cells from blood. The receptors stem from a man in his thirties or forties with type 1 diabetes.

Here the CDR3 reads CASSLTRLAGGTDTQYF. DNA of the CDR3: TGTGCCAGCAGCCTAACCCGACTAGCGGGGGGAACAGATACGCAGTATTTT. V usage is TRBV7-2 and J usage is TRBJ2-3; 13 nucleotides match TRBD2. The trim removed 5 bases at V and 3 bases at J, leaving 8 bases unmatched. This CDR3 contains 17 residues. Germline V CDR1 and CDR2: SGHTA, FQGNSA. The variable domain in full, completed from reference TRBV7-2 and TRBJ2-3, reads GAGVSQSPSNKVTEKGKDVELRCDPISGHTALYWYRQSLGQGLEFLIYFQGNSAPDKSGLPSDRFSAERTGGSVSTLTIQRTQQEDSAVYLCASSLTRLAGGTDTQYFGPGTRLTVL.

V is TRBV5-1 and J is TRBJ1-6, with a tentative D call TRBD1 (6 bases). There are 15 residues in the CDR3. The V end was cut by 4 bases, the J end by 7 bases, with 15 bases between. Germline loops: CDR1 SGHRS, CDR2 YFSETQ. The DNA of the CDR3 is TGCGCCAGCAGCCAAGAGGGACAAACCAATTCACCCCTCCACTTT. This encodes CASSQEGQTNSPLHF. The full variable domain, in which reference TRBV5-1 and TRBJ1-6 provide the parts outside the CDR3, is KAGVTQTPRYLIKTRGQQVTLSCSPISGHRSVSWYQQTPGQGLQFLFEYFSETQRNKGNFPGRFSGRQFSNSRSEMNVSTLELGDSALYLCASSQEGQTNSPLHFGNGTRLTVT.

This clone was counted a few times. The V and J genes are TRBV28 and TRBJ2-2; possibly TRBD1 or TRBD2 for D (5 bases each). V was clipped by 5 bases and J by 0 bases, with 10 bases between them. In germline, CDR1 is MDHEN, CDR2 SYDVKM. The CDR3 has 15 amino acids. CDR3 DNA: TGTGCCAGCAGTCCCGGGACGGCGAACACCGGGGAGCTGTTTTTT. As protein: CASSPGTANTGELFF.

The V call is TRBV10-3, the J call TRBJ2-1; TRBD2 matches 15 bases. CDR1 is ENHRY, CDR2 SYGVKD, per germline. Trimming cost V 10 bases and J 4 bases; bases outside gene matches: 5. The CDR3 loop spans 15 amino acids. The CDR3 loop reads CATRTSGGEYNEQFF. CDR3 bases: TGTGCCACCAGGACTAGCGGGGGGGAGTACAATGAGCAGTTCTTC.

The J gene is TRBJ2-3, the V gene TRBV6-5; no definite D call. V gave up 7 bases and J gave up 1 base, with 3 bases separating them. The CDR3 is 11 amino acids. From germline, CDR1 is MNHEY and CDR2 SVGAGI. CDR3 sequence reads: CASKGTDTQYF. The CDR3 DNA is TGTGCCAGCAAGGGCACAGATACGCAGTATTTT.

On this clone: One end of the junction varies from germline; a read error may be responsible. The V gene is TRBV6-6, the J gene TRBJ1-5, with a possible D match to TRBD1 (5 bases). The CDR3 extends over 13 amino acids. Germline CDR1 and CDR2: MNHNY and SVGAGI (reference sequence). CDR3 DNA: TGTGCCACCAGTGAGAGGTCAGGGCAGCCCCAGCATTTT. It yields the protein CATSERSGQPQHF.

V gene TRBV19 combines with J gene TRBJ2-1; 9 bases line up with TRBD1. Germline CDR1 reads LNHDA; CDR2 reads SQIVND (reference sequence). V gave up 6 bases and J gave up 2 bases; unmatched junction bases: 5. CDR3 length: 15 residues. The CDR3 sequence is CASSITGGAYNEQFF. The CDR3 coding sequence is TGTGCCAGTAGCATAACAGGGGGCGCCTACAATGAGCAGTTCTTC.

This chain links TRBV5-6 with TRBJ2-7; 10 nucleotides align to TRBD1. The CDR3 covers 14 residues. The V gene end was trimmed by 4 bases and the J gene end by 3 bases; junction bases not matched to a gene: 4. Germline V gives CDR1 SGHDT, CDR2 YYEEEE. CDR3 region: CASSQGQGRYEQYF. CDR3 bases: TGTGCCAGCAGCCAGGGACAGGGGCGCTACGAGCAGTACTTC.

As concerns this clone: The sample contains more than one DNA sequence encoding this CDR3. The rearrangement joins TRBV7-2 to TRBJ2-2; TRBD1 matches at 8 bases. Trimming cost V 5 bases and J 4 bases; bases outside gene matches: 6. The CDR3 has 15 amino acids. Germline lookup yields CDR1 SGHTA and CDR2 FQGNSA. Here the CDR3 DNA reads TGTGCCAGCAGCCCAGGGGGCAGGTCCACCGGGGAGCTGTTTTTT. It yields the protein CASSPGGRSTGELFF.

This clone was counted between two and nine times. The DNA for the CDR3 is TGTGCCAGCAGTGACCATGACAGGGGGCACACCATATATTTT. Its protein product is CASSDHDRGHTIYF. V and J are TRBV25-1 and TRBJ1-3; 10 nucleotides match TRBD1. Germline CDR1 and CDR2: MGHDK and SYGVNS. The CDR3 spans 14 residues. The ends lost 3 bases at V and 8 bases at J; junction bases unmatched: 4.

The chain joins TRBV11-2 to TRBJ2-7; 10 positions agree with TRBD2. Trimming cost V 1 base and J 12 bases; bases outside gene matches: 12. CDR3 length equals 15 residues. Germline values: CDR1 SGHAT, CDR2 FQNNGV. The DNA for the CDR3 is TGTGCCAGCAGCTTAGTGGGAGCTAGCGGGGGCCGGGTGTACTTC. Its protein product is CASSLVGASGGRVYF.

This clone was found a few times. V is TRBV15 and J is TRBJ2-1; 8 nucleotides align to TRBD1. CDR1 LNHNV and CDR2 YYDKDF come from the germline V gene (reference sequence). The CDR3 length is 15 residues. The J segment lost 7 bases and the V segment lost 1 base, leaving 6 bases of the junction unmatched. CDR3 DNA: TGTGCCACCAGCAGAGGCGGACAGGGAAGGAATGAGCAGTTCTTC. It codes for CATSRGGQGRNEQFF.

This clone was detected a few times. The chain recombines TRBV7-2 with TRBJ2-1, with D possibly TRBD2 on 5 matching bases. CDR1 is SGHTA, CDR2 FQGNSA, per germline. Trimming cost V 4 bases and J 1 base, with 5 bases left between them. This CDR3 is 13 amino acids long. CDR3 in DNA: TGTGCCAGCAGCTGGACTTCCTACAATGAGCAGTTCTTC. Protein: CASSWTSYNEQFF.

On this clone itself: This same CDR3 is encoded by further DNA sequences in the sample. The chain joins TRBV5-1 to TRBJ2-3; D not certain. There are 11 residues in the CDR3. CDR1 is SGHRS and CDR2 is YFSETQ in the germline V gene. V shed 3 bases and J shed 2 bases, with 1 base lying between them. CDR3 DNA sequence: TGCGCCAGCAGCTCCACAGATACGCAGTATTTT. Protein sequence: CASSSTDTQYF.

This clone was seen a handful of times. This chain joins TRBV29-1 and TRBJ1-2; D is possibly TRBD1 (5 bases). V dropped 4 bases and J dropped 3 bases, with 12 bases sitting between them. This CDR3 contains 13 residues. From germline, CDR1 is SQVTM and CDR2 ANQGSEA. DNA for the CDR3: TGCAGCGTTGCCCTCGACAGCTACTATGGCTACACCTTC. Translated, it gives CSVALDSYYGYTF.

This chain connects TRBV9 to TRBJ1-2; D is ambiguous. Germline CDR1 is SGDLS and CDR2 is YYNGEE. There are 13 residues in the CDR3. Between the trimmed V and J ends, which lost 1 base and 2 bases, there was a span of 6 bases. The CDR3 DNA reads as TGTGCCAGCAGCGTATCTAGGAACTATGGCTACACCTTC. It translates to CASSVSRNYGYTF. Combining the CDR3 with reference TRBV9 and TRBJ1-2 gives the whole variable domain DSGVTQTPKHLITATGQRVTLRCSPRSGDLSVYWYQQSLDQGLQFLIQYYNGEERAKGNILERFSAQQFPDLHSELNLSSLELGDSALYFCASSVSRNYGYTFGSGTRLTVV.

The gene calls are TRBV7-9 and TRBJ2-1, with TRBD1 as a possible D gene (6 bases). The CDR3 consists of 17 residues. V was cut by 0 bases and J by 1 base, with 13 bases left in between. CDR1 and CDR2 from the germline V gene are SEHNR and FQNEAQ (reference sequence). The CDR3 sequence is CASSLAGASGSYNEQFF. The CDR3 nucleotides read TGTGCCAGCAGCTTAGCGGGGGCCTCCGGGTCCTACAATGAGCAGTTCTTC.

The chain uses TRBV28 and TRBJ1-5, with 7 bases lining up with TRBD1. CDR1 and CDR2 from the germline V gene are MDHEN and SYDVKM. With 1 base clipped from V and 7 bases from J, the junction kept 4 bases outside the gene matches. The CDR3 spans 14 residues. The CDR3 region has the DNA TGTGCCAGCAGTTTATACAGGGGATTACAGCCCCAGCATTTT. Translation gives CASSLYRGLQPQHF.

The chain recombines TRBV7-2 with TRBJ2-5; no firm D call. CDR1 and CDR2 from the germline V gene are SGHTA and FQGNSA. The CDR3 sequence is 13 residues long. Trimming removed 5 bases from V and 2 bases from J, with 9 bases in between. CDR3 sequence: CASSLIPQETQYF. The CDR3 nucleotides are TGTGCCAGCAGCCTCATCCCTCAAGAGACCCAGTACTTC.

The chain links TRBV2 to TRBJ1-1, with D uncertain. V was pared by 8 bases and J by 3 bases, with 10 bases between. Germline CDR1 and CDR2: SNHLY and FYNNEI. The CDR3 runs to 12 residues. The CDR3 reads CASETRDTEAFF. The CDR3 coding sequence is TGTGCCAGCGAGACCCGGGACACTGAAGCTTTCTTT.

The rearrangement links TRBV9 to TRBJ2-2; D possibly matches TRBD1 or TRBD2 (5 bases each). The CDR3 length is 17 residues. V lost 0 bases, J lost 3 bases, and 15 bases lay in between. Germline V CDR1 and CDR2: SGDLS, YYNGEE. The CDR3 region is CASSVVQGVIDTGELFF. The DNA of the CDR3 is TGTGCCAGCAGCGTAGTCCAGGGAGTTATAGACACCGGGGAGCTGTTTTTT.

The chain recombines TRBV5-1 with TRBJ2-5; the D gene could be TRBD1 or TRBD2 (5 bases each). The CDR3 is made up of 16 amino acids. Per the germline V gene, CDR1 is SGHRS and CDR2 is YFSETQ. Trimming pared 3 bases from V and 1 base from J, leaving 16 bases between. The CDR3: CASSSALVGAQETQYF. Here the CDR3 DNA reads TGCGCCAGCAGCTCCGCCCTCGTCGGGGCCCAAGAGACCCAGTACTTC.

Comments on this clone: This sample also contains other DNA sequences that code for the same CDR3. The gene calls are TRBV19 and TRBJ2-1; 8 nucleotides align to TRBD1. This CDR3 region has 15 residues. Germline-derived CDR1 and CDR2 are LNHDA and SQIVND (reference sequence). V was pared by 2 bases and J by 3 bases, with 3 bases of the junction left unmatched. In DNA, the CDR3 is TGTGCCAGTAGTATATTACAGGGGGTCTACAATGAGCAGTTCTTC. Amino acids: CASSILQGVYNEQFF.

The chain's CDR3 is CASSSRTSGGTDTQYF. As DNA, the CDR3 is TGTGCCAGCAGTTCAAGGACTAGCGGGGGCACAGATACGCAGTATTTT. The V gene is TRBV13, the J gene TRBJ2-3, with TRBD2 matching 12 bases. The V segment lost 6 bases and the J segment 1 base; nucleotides outside the gene matches: 5. The CDR3 loop spans 16 amino acids. Germline-derived CDR1 and CDR2 are PRHDT and FYEKMQ (reference sequence).